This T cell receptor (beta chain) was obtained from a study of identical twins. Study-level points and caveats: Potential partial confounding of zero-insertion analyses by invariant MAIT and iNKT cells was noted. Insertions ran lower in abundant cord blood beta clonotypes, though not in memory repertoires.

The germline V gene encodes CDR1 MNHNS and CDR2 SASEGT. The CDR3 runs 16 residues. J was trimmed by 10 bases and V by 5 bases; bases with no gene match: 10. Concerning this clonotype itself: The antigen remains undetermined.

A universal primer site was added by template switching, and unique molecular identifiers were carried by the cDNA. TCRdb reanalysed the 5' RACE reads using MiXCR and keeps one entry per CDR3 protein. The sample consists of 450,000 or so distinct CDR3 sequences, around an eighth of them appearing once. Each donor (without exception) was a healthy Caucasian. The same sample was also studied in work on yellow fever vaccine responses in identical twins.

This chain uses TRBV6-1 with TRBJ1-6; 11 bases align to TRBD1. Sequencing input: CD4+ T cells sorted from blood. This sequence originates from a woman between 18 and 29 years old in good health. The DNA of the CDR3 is TGTGCCAGCAGTAACGCCCGGACAGGGGGCCTATCACCCCTCCACTTT. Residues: CASSNARTGGLSPLHF.